The 9 T cell receptor beta chains given below trace back to one sample, sequenced in a study of T cells in Graves' hyperthyroidism and ophthalmopathy. RNA transcripts served as the template for amplifying TCR beta CDR3 regions. Using the HTBI primer set, a first-round RT-PCR was run on the TCR CDR3. TCRdb passed the multiplex PCR reads through MiXCR, listing each CDR3 protein once. The profile shows about 640,000 distinct CDR3 sequences, about 20% of them singletons. Sequenced sample: blood. These receptors were taken from a man under 40 with Graves' ophthalmopathy.

Remarks on this clonotype: At one end the junction does not follow the germline gene, possibly because of a read error. This chain links TRBV10-1 with TRBJ1-1; 7 bases align to TRBD1. CDR1 is WNHNN and CDR2 is SYGVQD in the germline V gene (reference sequence). CDR3 length equals 15 residues. CDR3 residues: CASSESGRGNNEAFF. The DNA for the CDR3 is TGCGCCAGCAGTGAGTCGGGCAGGGGGAACAATGAAGCTTTCTTT.

In this sample, this clonotype turned up a few times. The V call is TRBV19, the J call TRBJ1-5; D might be TRBD1 (6 bases). Germline loops: CDR1 LNHDA, CDR2 SQIVND (reference sequence). V dropped 6 bases and J dropped 1 base, with 16 bases sitting between them. The CDR3 runs to 16 residues. DNA of the CDR3: TGTGCCAGTAGAAATAGGGGGAGTTTAAGCAATCAGCCCCAGCATTTT. Amino acids: CASRNRGSLSNQPQHF.

Ten or more counts support this clonotype. J is TRBJ2-7 and V is TRBV5-1; D is possibly TRBD1 (5 bases). CDR3 size: 14 residues. The ends were cut back, 0 bases at V and 5 bases at J, with 12 bases in the middle. Germline CDR1 reads SGHRS; CDR2 reads YFSETQ. The CDR3 reads CASSLEGRGHEQYF. For the CDR3, the DNA is TGCGCCAGCAGCTTGGAGGGTAGGGGCCACGAGCAGTACTTC.

This clonotype was counted many times. The J gene is TRBJ2-3, the V gene TRBV11-3, with 9 positions matching TRBD1. Germline-derived CDR1 and CDR2 are SGHNT and YENEEA. The CDR3 spans 16 residues. Trimming at V came to 5 bases and at J to 3 bases, leaving 9 bases not matched to a gene. DNA for the CDR3: TGTGCCAGCAGCCCACCCGGGACAGGGAGAACAGATACGCAGTATTTT. Residues: CASSPPGTGRTDTQYF. The variable domain in full, with the rest retrieved from reference TRBV11-3 and TRBJ2-3, is EAGVVQSPRYKIIEKKQPVAFWCNPISGHNTLYWYLQNLGQGPELLIRYENEEAVDDSQLPKDRFSAERLKGVDSTLKIQPAELGDSAVYLCASSPPGTGRTDTQYFGPGTRLTVL.

There are a few counts of this clonotype. The chain joins TRBV7-8 to TRBJ2-2; 10 nucleotides match TRBD2. The germline V gene has CDR1 SGHVS and CDR2 FQNEAQ. The CDR3 extends over 21 amino acids. V lost 3 bases, J lost 4 bases, and 20 bases stayed unmatched. CDR3 region: CASSFRSSGRPRVTRTGELFF. CDR3 sequence (DNA): TGTGCCAGCAGCTTCCGATCTAGCGGGAGACCTCGGGTCACTCGCACCGGGGAGCTGTTTTTT. The whole variable domain, remainder taken from reference TRBV7-8 and TRBJ2-2, is GAGVSQSPRYKVAKRGQDVALRCDPISGHVSLFWYQQALGQGPEFLTYFQNEAQLDKSGLPSDRFFAERPEGSVSTLKIQRTQQEDSAVYLCASSFRSSGRPRVTRTGELFFGEGSRLTVL.

This clonotype has at least ten counts. V usage is TRBV28 and J usage is TRBJ2-7, with D unresolved. The CDR3 covers 18 residues. Germline-derived CDR1 and CDR2 are MDHEN and SYDVKM. Trimming left V 6 bases short and J 2 bases short, with 26 bases between. CDR3 bases: TGTGCCAGCAGCCACCTGGCTTTGGCCGACGGCGGAGCCTACGAGCAGTACTTC. This encodes CASSHLALADGGAYEQYF.

J is TRBJ1-4 and V is TRBV30; no clear D gene. Trimming pared 3 bases from V and 0 bases from J, leaving 8 bases between. Germline V gives CDR1 GTSNPN, CDR2 SVGIG (reference sequence). The CDR3 runs 14 residues. The CDR3 DNA is TGTGCCTGGAGCTACGGTGCAACTAATGAAAAACTGTTTTTT. It is translated as CAWSYGATNEKLFF.

This clonotype was counted at least ten times. The CDR3 nucleotides are TGTGCCAGCAGTCCCGGGGTGACAGGAGACTATGGCTACACCTTC. Encoded protein: CASSPGVTGDYGYTF. The V call is TRBV7-8, the J call TRBJ1-2; tentatively, D is TRBD1 (6 bases). With 6 bases removed from V and 3 bases from J, the gap between germline ends came to 17 bases. Looked up from germline, CDR1 is SGHVS and CDR2 is FQNEAQ. The CDR3 loop spans 15 amino acids.

The chain links TRBV20-1 to TRBJ2-6, with a possible D match to TRBD1 (6 bases). Germline V gene sequence: CDR1 DFQATT, CDR2 SNEGSKA (reference sequence). V was cut by 2 bases and J by 0 bases, with 11 bases left in between. This CDR3 spans 16 amino acids. The DNA for the CDR3 is TGCAGTGCTAGAATGACAGGCGGCTCTGGGGCCAACGTCCTGACTTTC. Protein product: CSARMTGGSGANVLTF.